This T cell receptor (beta chain) was recorded in a study of blood T cell repertoires in COVID-19. Looked up from germline, CDR1 is MNHNY and CDR2 is SVGAGI (reference sequence). The CDR3 sequence is 16 residues long. V lost 6 bases and J 3 bases, leaving 20 bases between the germline ends. The protocol was immunoSEQ multiplex PCR, while the TCRdb copy is restricted to in-frame clones and leaves out a portion. The sample has a few hundred thousand clones, around 88% seen once; the top ten hold roughly 12%. In its sample, this clone was seen once. This TCR was sampled from a woman between 50 and 59 years old with COVID-19, enrolled during active disease. Sequenced sample: peripheral blood. V usage is TRBV6-6 and J usage is TRBJ2-5; tentatively, D is TRBD1 (8 bases). CDR3 region: CASRPPVTGGEETQYF. The CDR3 DNA reads TGTGCCAGCAGACCCCCCGTCACAGGGGGGGAAGAGACCCAGTACTTC.